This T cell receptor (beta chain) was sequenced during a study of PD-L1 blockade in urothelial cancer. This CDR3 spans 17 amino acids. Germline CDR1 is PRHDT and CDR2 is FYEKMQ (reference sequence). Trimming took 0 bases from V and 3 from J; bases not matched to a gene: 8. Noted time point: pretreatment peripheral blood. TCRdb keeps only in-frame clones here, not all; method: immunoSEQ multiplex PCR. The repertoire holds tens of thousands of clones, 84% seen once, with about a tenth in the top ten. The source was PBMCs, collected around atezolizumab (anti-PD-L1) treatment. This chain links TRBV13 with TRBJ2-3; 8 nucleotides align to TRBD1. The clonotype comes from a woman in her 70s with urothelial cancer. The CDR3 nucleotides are TGTGCCAGCAGCTTAGGCTTCGGACAGGGTGTTACAGATACGCAGTATTTT. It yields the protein CASSLGFGQGVTDTQYF.